A single sample is the source of the 25 T cell receptor beta chains below, sequenced in a study of technical replicates of blood from a few donors. The table came from immunoSEQ multiplex PCR; TCRdb's copy has only in-frame clones and leaves some out. The table lists fewer than 65,000 clones, 70% to 90% of them singletons, with 5.2% in the top ten. The sample comprised PBMCs. Source of these receptors: a human donor in good health. Some clones in this sample may be carry-over from other donors' samples.

The J gene is TRBJ1-1, the V gene TRBV9; D is possibly TRBD1 (5 bases). The germline CDR1 and CDR2 sequences are SGDLS and YYNGEE. Trimming removed 3 bases from V and 1 base from J, with 10 bases in between. This CDR3 region has 14 residues. The CDR3 DNA is TGTGCCAGCAGCGCTAGAGGACAGAACACTGAAGCTTTCTTT. This gives the protein CASSARGQNTEAFF.

V is TRBV2 and J is TRBJ2-5, with D possibly matching TRBD1 (6 bases). The CDR3 has 13 amino acids. V shed 6 bases and J shed 4 bases, with 12 bases lying between them. The germline V gene has CDR1 SNHLY and CDR2 FYNNEI. The CDR3 sequence is CASSVPGVETQYF. The CDR3 DNA sequence: TGTGCCAGCAGCGTCCCAGGGGTAGAGACCCAGTACTTC. The entire variable domain, with the rest obtained from reference TRBV2 and TRBJ2-5, is as follows: EPEVTQTPSHQVTQMGQEVILRCVPISNHLYFYWYRQILGQKVEFLVSFYNNEISEKSEIFDDQFSVERPDGSNFTLKIRSTKLEDSAMYFCASSVPGVETQYFGPGTRLLVL.

V gene TRBV7-2 combines with J gene TRBJ2-7, with unresolved D. The length of the CDR3 is 12 residues. With 7 bases removed from V and 2 bases from J, the gap between germline ends came to 9 bases. Germline V gene data show CDR1 as SGHTA and CDR2 as FQGNSA. The CDR3 nucleotides are TGTGCCAGCAACCTGAACACCTACGAGCAGTACTTC. It translates to CASNLNTYEQYF.

On this clone itself: Other nucleotide sequences in the sample specify the same CDR3. The chain has TRBV9 and TRBJ1-6, with 10 bases lining up with TRBD1. The J segment lost 9 bases and the V segment lost 3 bases, leaving 3 bases of the junction unmatched. This CDR3 has 14 residues. The germline gives CDR1 SGDLS, CDR2 YYNGEE. The CDR3 DNA follows: TGTGCCAGCAGCGGCCGGGACAGGGGTTCACCCCTCCACTTT. It is translated as CASSGRDRGSPLHF.

This chain joins TRBV6-5 and TRBJ1-4; 7 nucleotides agree with TRBD1. Per germline, CDR1 MNHEY and CDR2 SVGAGI. CDR3 length: 12 amino acids. J lost 15 bases, V lost 5 bases, and 9 bases had no gene match. The chain's CDR3 is CASSTLTGSMFF. The DNA of the CDR3 is TGTGCCAGCAGTACCCTGACAGGGTCTATGTTTTTT.

The chain links TRBV5-8 to TRBJ2-7; the D is unclear. The CDR3 loop spans 13 amino acids. The germline gives CDR1 SGHTS, CDR2 YDEGEE. Trimming took 4 bases from V and 7 from J, leaving 15 bases between them. As DNA, the CDR3 is TGTGCCAGCAGCCCCTGCGGTACCTTGGAGCAGTACTTC. Its translation is CASSPCGTLEQYF.

The chain links TRBV5-6 to TRBJ2-1, with 13 bases that match TRBD2. The germline CDR1 and CDR2 sequences are SGHDT and YYEEEE. With 5 bases clipped from V and 0 bases from J, the junction kept 2 bases outside the gene matches. This CDR3 is 16 amino acids long. The CDR3 protein is CASSWTSGSSYNEQFF. CDR3 coding DNA: TGTGCCAGCAGTTGGACTAGCGGGAGCTCCTACAATGAGCAGTTCTTC.

This clone was picked up a small number of times. The chain carries TRBV13 and TRBJ2-1; 9 bases fit TRBD1. This CDR3 contains 15 residues. With 1 base clipped from V and 10 bases from J, the junction kept 8 bases outside the gene matches. Germline V CDR1 and CDR2: PRHDT, FYEKMQ (reference sequence). The CDR3 protein is CASSLEGQGTSEQFF. CDR3 DNA: TGTGCCAGCAGCTTAGAGGGACAGGGTACAAGCGAGCAGTTCTTC.

The chain couples TRBV5-1 to TRBJ2-5; 7 nucleotides align to TRBD1. Germline V gene lookup returns CDR1 SGHRS and CDR2 YFSETQ. The trim removed 3 bases at V and 1 base at J, leaving 3 bases unmatched. The CDR3 totals 14 residues. DNA for the CDR3: TGCGCCAGCAGCTCAGGGGGAACCCAAGAGACCCAGTACTTC. Protein: CASSSGGTQETQYF.

The chain joins TRBV29-1 to TRBJ1-2; D not certain. There are 13 residues in the CDR3. Germline CDR1 and CDR2: SQVTM and ANQGSEA. The V and J ends lost 4 bases and 0 bases respectively, with 9 bases between them. CDR3: CSVVPVTNYGYTF. The CDR3 nucleotides read TGCAGCGTTGTGCCAGTTACTAACTATGGCTACACCTTC.

This clone showed up just once. The genes are TRBV5-4 and TRBJ2-1, with a possible D match to TRBD1 (6 bases). Germline CDR1 is SGHNT and CDR2 is YYREEE (reference sequence). The CDR3 length is 15 residues. Deletions cut 4 bases from V and 5 bases from J, with 16 bases between. CDR3 sequence: CASSKTGLGDNEQFF. The CDR3 bases are TGTGCCAGCAGCAAAACAGGGTTAGGCGACAATGAGCAGTTCTTC. Looking up the rest from reference TRBV5-4 and TRBJ2-1 gives the full variable domain: ETGVTQSPTHLIKTRGQQVTLRCSSQSGHNTVSWYQQALGQGPQFIFQYYREEENGRGNFPPRFSGLQFPNYSSELNVNALELDDSALYLCASSKTGLGDNEQFFGPGTRLTVL.

CDR3 sequence (DNA): TGCGCCAGCAGCAGGGGTGGCAGCCTCATTACGGATACGCAGTATTTT. Amino acids: CASSRGGSLITDTQYF. The chain combines TRBV5-1 with TRBJ2-3; possible D gene TRBD1, 5 bases. CDR1 is SGHRS, CDR2 YFSETQ, per germline. The CDR3 sequence is 16 residues long. V was pared by 4 bases and J by 6 bases, with 21 bases between.

This chain joins TRBV11-2 and TRBJ1-1; 8 nucleotides agree with TRBD1. In germline, CDR1 is SGHAT, CDR2 FQNNGV. V was clipped by 4 bases and J by 8 bases; unmatched bases: 9. The CDR3 has 14 residues. This chain's CDR3 is CASSSGQGKYEAFF. CDR3 sequence (DNA): TGTGCCAGCAGCTCCGGACAGGGCAAATACGAAGCTTTCTTT.

CDR3 sequence (DNA): TGTGCCACCCAAACTAGCTACGAGCAGTACTTC. Translated, it gives CATQTSYEQYF. The chain couples TRBV6-5 to TRBJ2-7, with D perhaps matching TRBD2 (5 bases). Germline values: CDR1 MNHEY, CDR2 SVGAGI. Trimming took off 10 bases at V and 3 bases at J, with 10 bases between the two ends. This CDR3 contains 11 residues.

The chain employs TRBV2 and TRBJ1-5; D ambiguous. The CDR3 is 13 residues long. CDR1 is SNHLY, CDR2 FYNNEI, per germline. The V gene lost 8 bases and the J gene lost 5 bases, with 13 bases spanning the gap. CDR3 nucleotide sequence: TGTGCCAGCCAGTCGGAGCCGGATCAGCCCCAGCATTTT. Protein: CASQSEPDQPQHF.

This clone was picked up one time. The chain links TRBV6-6 to TRBJ1-3; 7 bases are a match to TRBD1. The CDR3 consists of 16 residues. Germline V lookup: CDR1 MNHNY, CDR2 SVGAGI (reference sequence). Germline trimming cut 4 bases from V and 0 bases from J; bases unmatched to any gene: 6. CDR3 residues: CASSFGQEYSGNTIYF. The CDR3 bases are TGTGCCAGCAGTTTCGGACAGGAATACTCTGGAAACACCATATATTTT.

This chain connects TRBV5-4 to TRBJ1-2; 12 nucleotides agree with TRBD1. This CDR3 comprises 16 residues. V dropped 4 bases and J dropped 3; count of bases not matched to a gene: 7. Per the germline V gene, CDR1 is SGHNT and CDR2 is YYREEE (reference sequence). The CDR3: CASSVGGTGGYYGYTF. Here the CDR3 DNA reads TGTGCCAGCAGCGTTGGGGGGACAGGGGGCTACTATGGCTACACCTTC.

The V call is TRBV19, the J call TRBJ2-1; 7 positions match TRBD1. Trimming took 4 bases from V and 6 from J; bases not matched to a gene: 9. This CDR3 has 15 residues. Germline V lookup: CDR1 LNHDA, CDR2 SQIVND (reference sequence). CDR3 sequence (DNA): TGTGCCAGTAGTAACTCCGGGACAGCCCTCAATGAGCAGTTCTTC. Its translation is CASSNSGTALNEQFF.

The V and J genes are TRBV20-1 and TRBJ2-3, with 7 bases lining up with TRBD2. The CDR3 is 11 residues long. CDR1 is DFQATT, CDR2 SNEGSKA, per germline (reference sequence). V was clipped by 6 bases and J by 5 bases; unmatched bases: 2. CDR3 in DNA: TGCAGTGCCCCTAGCGGAGATACGCAGTATTTT. The encoded protein is CSAPSGDTQYF.

V usage is TRBV5-4 and J usage is TRBJ2-1, with no clear D. Germline CDR1 is SGHNT and CDR2 is YYREEE (reference sequence). This CDR3 spans 13 amino acids. V was clipped by 6 bases and J by 7 bases, with 14 bases between them. In DNA form, the CDR3 reads TGTGCCAGCACCAAGCCCCAGAGGAATGAGCAGTTCTTC. Translation gives CASTKPQRNEQFF. The whole variable domain, filled in from reference TRBV5-4 and TRBJ2-1, reads ETGVTQSPTHLIKTRGQQVTLRCSSQSGHNTVSWYQQALGQGPQFIFQYYREEENGRGNFPPRFSGLQFPNYSSELNVNALELDDSALYLCASTKPQRNEQFFGPGTRLTVL.

This chain connects TRBV6-5 to TRBJ2-5, with D perhaps TRBD2 (6 bases). From germline, CDR1 is MNHEY and CDR2 SVGAGI. The CDR3 has 14 amino acids. The ends were cut back, 4 bases at V and 5 bases at J, with 14 bases in the middle. In nucleotides, the CDR3 is TGTGCCAGCAGTTCTACGACTAGGCGGGAGACCCAGTACTTC. Translated: CASSSTTRRETQYF.

The CDR3 protein is CASSEASGFYGYTF. CDR3 DNA: TGTGCCAGCAGTGAAGCTTCAGGGTTCTATGGCTACACCTTC. The genes are TRBV2 and TRBJ1-2; possible D gene TRBD1, 5 bases. V was shortened by 0 bases and J by 4 bases, with 9 bases between the two germline ends. Germline V gene lookup returns CDR1 SNHLY and CDR2 FYNNEI. The CDR3 totals 14 residues.

The J gene is TRBJ1-6, the V gene TRBV5-1; 10 bases are a match to TRBD1. CDR1 and CDR2 (germline): SGHRS, YFSETQ. The J segment lost 7 bases and the V segment lost 2 bases, leaving 9 bases of the junction unmatched. This CDR3 is 17 amino acids long. CDR3 bases: TGCGCCAGCAGCTTATCGCCGGGACAGGGGTTGAATTCACCCCTCCACTTT. Translated, it gives CASSLSPGQGLNSPLHF.

CDR3 nucleotides: TGTGCCAGCAGCAAGGGAGCCTGTAATGAAAAACTGTTTTTT. Its translation is CASSKGACNEKLFF. This sequence joins TRBV21-1 and TRBJ1-4. TRBV21-1 is deemed a pseudogene. This CDR3 has 14 residues.

V is TRBV4-1 and J is TRBJ1-2; D gene uncertain. In germline, CDR1 is MGHRA, CDR2 YSYEKL. V lost 7 bases and J 2 bases, leaving 23 bases between the germline ends. The CDR3 is 17 amino acids. CDR3 sequence (DNA): TGCGCCAGCACCTCCAAACCCGCTGGGAGGCAAAACTATGGCTACACCTTC. Amino acid sequence: CASTSKPAGRQNYGYTF.